Sequencing of this T cell receptor beta chain was carried out in a study of T cells expressing NK-cell markers (dated by TCRdb to 2018 to 2020). Notes on the research overall: About eight donors provided sorted CD3+CD56+NKG2C+, CD3+CD56+NKG2C- and CD3+CD56-NKG2C+ T-cell subsets, whose TCR beta-chain repertoires were profiled. Of the eight sequenced donors, seven were found to be HCMV-seropositive and one was found to be HCMV-seronegative. All eight donors whose samples were sequenced were randomly selected healthy volunteers, three of them men and five women. The libraries were sequenced on Illumina HiSeq 2000/2500, MiSeq or NextSeq, producing 2 x 150 bp reads.

The instrument was an Illumina HiSeq 2000. TCR beta cDNA libraries were made by 5'RACE template switching that added a universal primer site and unique molecular identifiers. Priming for cDNA synthesis came from the TCR beta constant segment, and two successive PCR amplification steps followed. The authors' analysis ran thus. MIGEC was used to demultiplex reads and group reads by UMI, and MiTCR was used to assemble and quantify clonotypes. Only TCR cDNA sequences supported by at least two reads were kept to exclude erroneous sequences. The tcR package was used for downstream repertoire analysis, with clonotypes matched between fractions based on CDR3 nucleotide sequence plus V segment. VDJmatch was used to annotate antigen specificity against VDJdb, with one amino acid substitution in CDR3 allowed. TCRdb reprocessed the reads, and each CDR3 protein sequence is entered once, without DNA. TCRdb's processing, not the study's, gives the V and J calls here. The sample's table lists a count of about half a million distinct CDR3 sequences. The ten top clones hold under 1.5% of the sample.

On this clonotype: Its binding antigen is unknown.

Per the germline V gene, SGDLS is the CDR1 and YYNGEE is the CDR2. From cysteine to phenylalanine, the CDR3 is 15 amino acids long. Nucleotide data are not available. A commercial ELISA kit detecting HCMV-specific IgG in serum was used to determine HCMV serostatus. Ficoll density gradient centrifugation was used to isolate peripheral blood mononuclear cells from blood. Findings and caveats that apply to the study as a whole: Those dominant clonotypes were again the most abundant among CD3+CD56-NKG2C+ cells in a few donors, at about 28.3-65%. In six donors, the dominant CD3+CD56+NKG2C+ clonotypes were among the top 10 CD8+ clonotypes and accounted for about 1.0-7.5% of CD8+ T cells. Whether the expanded NKG2C-expressing T cell clones were specific for HCMV antigens remained unclear.

Recombination connected TRBV9 to TRBJ1-4; TCRdb names TRBD1, which stays unverified in the absence of DNA. The clonotype originates from a woman aged 45-60 years in good health. Donor details come from another sample of the same person, matched by shared clones. The sequenced sample was blood T cells: a sorted CD56 or NKG2C T cell subset, CD4+ or CD8+ T cells, or bulk PBMC T cells (not recorded which). The CDR3 region reads CASSVAGESNEKLFF.